This record covers a single T cell receptor (beta chain). These data come from a study of OX40 agonist ivuxolimab in advanced cancers. Study summary: Cohort: approximately 79% men, mean age 60, aged roughly 23 to 79.

Trimming removed 5 bases from V and 2 bases from J; junction bases left unmatched: 4. The CDR3 covers 15 residues. CDR1 is SEHNR, CDR2 FQNEAQ, per germline (reference sequence). The repertoire was sequenced with immunoSEQ multiplex PCR; TCRdb's copy has only in-frame clones and lacks some. In the table there are tens of thousands of clones, roughly 92% of which are singletons. The gene calls are TRBV7-9 and TRBJ1-5; 9 nucleotides line up with TRBD1. The sample here was CD4+ or CD8+ T cells sorted from blood, taken in a trial of the OX40 agonist ivuxolimab. The clonotype was recovered from an adult with an advanced solid tumor such as melanoma, head and neck, liver or kidney cancer. CDR3 residues: CASSPQGAGNQPQHF. The CDR3 coding sequence is TGTGCCAGCAGCCCACAGGGGGCCGGCAATCAGCCCCAGCATTTT.